This TCR beta chain was sequenced during a study of T cell responses to AZD1222 COVID-19 vaccine. Sequencing was performed with immunoSEQ multiplex PCR; in TCRdb, only in-frame clones are kept and a portion is missing. The profile shows nearly 100,000 clones, over 75% of them singletons. The sequenced sample was peripheral blood, obtained on day 0 of AZD1222 vaccination. The origin of this receptor is an adult in good health.

The CDR3 sequence: CASSSPATSGVYNEQFF. DNA for the CDR3: TGTGCCAGCAGCTCCCCGGCTACTAGCGGGGTTTACAATGAGCAGTTCTTC. The genes are TRBV7-2 and TRBJ2-1; 10 bases align to TRBD2. The CDR3 has 17 residues. Germline CDR1 SGHTA, CDR2 FQGNSA. V was clipped by 4 bases and J by 4 bases; unmatched bases: 10.